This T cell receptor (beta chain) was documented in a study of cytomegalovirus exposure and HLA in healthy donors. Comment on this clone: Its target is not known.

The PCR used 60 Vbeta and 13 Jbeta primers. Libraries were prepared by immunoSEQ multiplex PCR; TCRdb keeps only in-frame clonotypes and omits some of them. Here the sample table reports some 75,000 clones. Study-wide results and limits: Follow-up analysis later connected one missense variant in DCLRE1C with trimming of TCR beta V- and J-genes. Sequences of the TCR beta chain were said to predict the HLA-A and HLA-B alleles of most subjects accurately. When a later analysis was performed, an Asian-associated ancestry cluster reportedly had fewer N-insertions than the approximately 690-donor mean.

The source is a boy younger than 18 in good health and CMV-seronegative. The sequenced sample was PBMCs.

The CDR3 here is CASSDRETQYF. The DNA for the CDR3 is TGCGCCAGCAGTGATAGAGAGACCCAGTACTTC. This chain joins TRBV10-1 and TRBJ2-5; D gene ambiguous. The CDR3 is 11 residues long. The V and J ends lost 3 bases and 4 bases respectively, with 3 bases between them. Germline V CDR1 and CDR2: WNHNN, SYGVQD (reference sequence).